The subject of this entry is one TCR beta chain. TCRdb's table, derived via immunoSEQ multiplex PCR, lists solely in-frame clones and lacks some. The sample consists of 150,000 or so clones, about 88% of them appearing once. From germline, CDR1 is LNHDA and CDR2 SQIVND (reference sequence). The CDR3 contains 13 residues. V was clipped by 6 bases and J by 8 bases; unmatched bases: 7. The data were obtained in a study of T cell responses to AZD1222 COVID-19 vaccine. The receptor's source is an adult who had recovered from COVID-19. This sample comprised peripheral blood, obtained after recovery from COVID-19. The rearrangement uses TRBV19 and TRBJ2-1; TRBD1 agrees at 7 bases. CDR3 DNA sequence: TGTGCCAGTAGAAAAGGGGGCATCGATGAGCAGTTCTTC. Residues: CASRKGGIDEQFF.